This T cell receptor beta chain was observed in a study of blood T cell repertoires in COVID-19. The germline gives CDR1 SGHAT, CDR2 FQNNGV. The CDR3 runs to 14 residues. J lost 0 bases, V lost 5 bases, and 4 bases had no gene match. Data came from immunoSEQ multiplex PCR; TCRdb stores just in-frame clones and leaves some out. The sample lists more than 85,000 clones; 85% were seen once. The gene calls are TRBV11-2 and TRBJ2-7, with 7 bases fitting TRBD1. Sequencing was carried out using peripheral blood. This TCR derives from an elderly man with acute or convalescent COVID-19. In DNA, the CDR3 is TGTGCCAGCAGCCCCGGACAGGTCTCCTACGAGCAGTACTTC. Its protein product is CASSPGQVSYEQYF.